The clone carrying this T cell receptor beta chain was picked up one time. The sample originates from a study of blood T cell repertoires in COVID-19. Study details: Acute-phase and convalescent COVID-19 samples originated in the United States, Italy and Spain.

The cohort comprised adults aged roughly 18 to 95 years residing in about 25 US areas. Donors were grouped by their self-reported clinical history. Methods used by the authors: Estimated nucleated cell counts came from reference gene primer amplification. Assay: immunoSEQ multiplex PCR; the TCRdb copy retains only in-frame clones and omits some. V, J and clone size derive from that table, while D and trimming were established from the DNA sequence. The sample consists of 130,000 or so clones, about 80% of them appearing once. Per germline, CDR1 LGHNT and CDR2 FRNRAP. The V end lost 1 base, the J end lost 2 bases, and 8 bases lay between the germline ends. The CDR3 loop spans 15 amino acids.

The clonotype comes from a man aged 35-49 years with acute COVID-19. The sample was PBMCs or T cells enriched from blood (not recorded which). The chain is built from TRBV12-5 and TRBJ1-4; perhaps TRBD1 as D (6 bases). The CDR3 region is CASGLDRVTNEKLFF. The CDR3 DNA reads as TGTGCTAGTGGTTTGGACAGGGTGACTAATGAAAAACTGTTTTTT.